The rows below give T cell receptor beta chains drawn from one sample of a study of metastatic and nonmetastatic thyroid tumors. TCRdb reprocessed the PCR reads using MiXCR. Among about 10,000 clones listed, approximately 31% were seen once. Sample: tumor tissue. These receptors were taken from a female donor with papillary thyroid cancer or a benign thyroid nodule (not recorded which). Some clones in this sample may be carry-over from other donors' samples. CDR3s include the opening cysteine and the closing phenylalanine or tryptophan.

V	J	length	CDR3
TRBV6-1	TRBJ2-5	19	CASSKEPGLAGWPSETQYF
TRBV5-6	TRBJ1-2	13	CASRGQNYYGYTF
TRBV6-1	TRBJ2-7	16	CASQRLSGELSYEQYF
TRBV20-1	TRBJ1-1	12	CSARRQNTEAFF
TRBV6-1	TRBJ2-7	15	CASSLGTGTIYEQYF
TRBV6-1	TRBJ2-2	16	CASRSRGREETGELFF
TRBV6-1	TRBJ1-3	15	CASMGQGVTGNTIYF
TRBV7-9	TRBJ2-7	13	CASSSGQGGEQYF
TRBV9	TRBJ1-1	13	CASSAQGLTEAFF
TRBV3-1	TRBJ1-4	15	CASSQVFTRSEKLFF
TRBV28	TRBJ2-7	15	CASRSTSGVSYEQYF
TRBV9	TRBJ1-6	15	CASSVGNRNNSPLHF
TRBV7-6	TRBJ2-7	14	CASSSQAGAYEQYF
TRBV15	TRBJ2-7	16	CATSSIVIAGAYEQYF
TRBV6-2/TRBV6-3	TRBJ2-2	16	CTSSDPGLAGLGELFF
TRBV28	TRBJ1-1	12	CARRGEVTEAFF
TRBV28	TRBJ1-1	13	CASSPGRFTEAFF
TRBV5-1	TRBJ2-5	14	CASSSPGAGETQYF
TRBV5-1	TRBJ2-7	13	CASTTEVSYEQYF
TRBV4-1	TRBJ2-3	15	CASSQGIPLGDTQYF
TRBV30	TRBJ1-2	11	CAWNQGWGYTF
TRBV28	TRBJ1-1	16	CASRGQGLGENTEAFF
TRBV6-1	TRBJ2-5	17	CASSDNGRVNLLETQYF
TRBV9	TRBJ2-2	14	CASSVGFGTGELFF
TRBV4-1	TRBJ2-7	16	CASSRYTRTGTYEQYF
TRBV12-3/TRBV12-4	TRBJ2-7	15	CASSFGTGVAYDQYF
TRBV15	TRBJ2-1	15	CTTSRVAPRHNEQFF
TRBV19	TRBJ2-7	15	CAGSPPGLGYYEQYF
TRBV18	TRBJ2-7	14	CASSPTEAAHEQYF
TRBV7-2	TRBJ1-2	11	CASSLNYGYTF
TRBV6-1	TRBJ1-2	14	CASTPWGGRNGYTF
TRBV5-5	TRBJ2-1	18	CASSFIFLGLAGVNEQFF
TRBV20-1	TRBJ1-2	13	CSARDDWGYGYTF
TRBV2	TRBJ2-3	15	CASSERPKPTDTQYF
TRBV6-1	TRBJ2-5	13	CASTRTRQETQYF
TRBV14	TRBJ1-1	15	CASSQTFTGGTEAFF
TRBV7-3	TRBJ2-3	16	CASSLRRREGTDTQYF
TRBV19	TRBJ2-1	15	CASSTDVASPYEQFF
TRBV19	TRBJ2-7	15	CASSMDGGGSYEQYF
TRBV24-1	TRBJ1-1	14	CATSDSRTVTEAFF
TRBV10-3	TRBJ1-2	15	CAISESKQPGYGYTF
TRBV6-1	TRBJ1-1	14	CASSEWNKNGEAFF
TRBV18	TRBJ1-4	15	CASSPRRVLNEKLFF
TRBV7-8	TRBJ2-1	14	CASTAGGVGNEQFF
TRBV7-2	TRBJ1-3	14	CATSFPPPGNTVYF
TRBV5-6	TRBJ1-6	13	CASSIHEGGPLHF
TRBV4-3	TRBJ1-1	15	CASSVDRGRGTEAFF
TRBV11-1	TRBJ2-7	16	CASSLALQGQFYEQYF
TRBV18	TRBJ1-1	12	CAARTPNTEAFF
TRBV28	TRBJ1-5	16	CASSFYTGSSNQPQHF
TRBV20-1	TRBJ2-5	14	CSARGPLIQETQYF
TRBV11-2	TRBJ2-5	17	CASSPSGRGSPQETQYF
TRBV24-1	TRBJ1-4	18	CATGRGQVLISANEKLFF